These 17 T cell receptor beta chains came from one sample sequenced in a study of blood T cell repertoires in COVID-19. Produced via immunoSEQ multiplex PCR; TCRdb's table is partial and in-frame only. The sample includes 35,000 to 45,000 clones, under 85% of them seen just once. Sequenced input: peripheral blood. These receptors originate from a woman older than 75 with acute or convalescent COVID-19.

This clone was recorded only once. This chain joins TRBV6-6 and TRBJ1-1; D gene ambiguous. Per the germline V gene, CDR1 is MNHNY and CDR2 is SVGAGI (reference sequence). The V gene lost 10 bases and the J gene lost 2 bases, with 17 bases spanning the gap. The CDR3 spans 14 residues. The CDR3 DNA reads TGTGCCACCAAGACCCGGGATACTAACACTGAAGCTTTCTTT. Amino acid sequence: CATKTRDTNTEAFF.

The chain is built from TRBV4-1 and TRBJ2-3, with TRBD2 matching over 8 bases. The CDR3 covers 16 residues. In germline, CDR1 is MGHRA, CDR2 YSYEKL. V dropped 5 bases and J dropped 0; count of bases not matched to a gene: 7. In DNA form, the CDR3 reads TGCGCCAGCAGCGCCTTAGAGCGGGGGAGCACAGATACGCAGTATTTT. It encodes CASSALERGSTDTQYF.

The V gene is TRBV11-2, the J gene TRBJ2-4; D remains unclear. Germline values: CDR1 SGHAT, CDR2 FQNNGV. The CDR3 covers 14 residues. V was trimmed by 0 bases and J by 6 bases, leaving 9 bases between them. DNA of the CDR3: TGTGCCAGCAGCTTAGATCTTGACTCAAACATTCAGTACTTC. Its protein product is CASSLDLDSNIQYF.

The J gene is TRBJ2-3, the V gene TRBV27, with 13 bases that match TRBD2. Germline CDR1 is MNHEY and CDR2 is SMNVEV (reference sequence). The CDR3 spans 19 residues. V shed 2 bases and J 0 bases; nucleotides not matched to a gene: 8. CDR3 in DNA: TGTGCCAGCAGTTTACGCGGACTAGCGGGAGTTAAAAGCACAGATACGCAGTATTTT. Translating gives CASSLRGLAGVKSTDTQYF.

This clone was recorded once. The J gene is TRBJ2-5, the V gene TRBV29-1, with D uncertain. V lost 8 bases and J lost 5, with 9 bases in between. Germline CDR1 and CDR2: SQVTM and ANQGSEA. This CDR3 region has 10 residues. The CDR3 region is CSLSRETQYF. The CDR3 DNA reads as TGCAGCCTATCGAGGGAGACCCAGTACTTC.

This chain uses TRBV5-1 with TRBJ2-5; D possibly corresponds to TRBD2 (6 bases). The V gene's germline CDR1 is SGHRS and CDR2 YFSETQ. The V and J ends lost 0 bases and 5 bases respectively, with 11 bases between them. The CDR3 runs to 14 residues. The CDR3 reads CASSLGRGMETQYF. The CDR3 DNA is TGCGCCAGCAGCTTGGGTCGGGGGATGGAGACCCAGTACTTC. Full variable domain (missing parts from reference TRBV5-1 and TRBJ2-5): KAGVTQTPRYLIKTRGQQVTLSCSPISGHRSVSWYQQTPGQGLQFLFEYFSETQRNKGNFPGRFSGRQFSNSRSEMNVSTLELGDSALYLCASSLGRGMETQYFGPGTRLLVL.

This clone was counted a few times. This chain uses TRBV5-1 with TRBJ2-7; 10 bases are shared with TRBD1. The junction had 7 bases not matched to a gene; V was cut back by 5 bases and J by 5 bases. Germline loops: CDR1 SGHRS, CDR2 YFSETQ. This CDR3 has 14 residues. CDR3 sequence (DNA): TGCGCCAGCAGACGTGAGACAGGGGGCAACGAGCAGTACTTC. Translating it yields CASRRETGGNEQYF.

CDR3 nucleotides: TGTGCCAGCAGACAGGGCCACAATCAGCCCCAGCATTTT. Translated: CASRQGHNQPQHF. The chain recombines TRBV7-2 with TRBJ1-5; TRBD1 might be the D (6 bases). V was trimmed by 6 bases and J by 3 bases, leaving 9 bases between them. This CDR3 has 13 residues. CDR1 is SGHTA, CDR2 FQGNSA, per germline.

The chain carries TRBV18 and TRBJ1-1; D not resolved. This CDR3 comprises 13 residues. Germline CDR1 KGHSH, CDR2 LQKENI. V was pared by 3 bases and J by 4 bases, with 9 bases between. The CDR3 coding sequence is TGTGCCAGCTCACCGGTGAGGGCCACTGAAGCTTTCTTT. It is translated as CASSPVRATEAFF.

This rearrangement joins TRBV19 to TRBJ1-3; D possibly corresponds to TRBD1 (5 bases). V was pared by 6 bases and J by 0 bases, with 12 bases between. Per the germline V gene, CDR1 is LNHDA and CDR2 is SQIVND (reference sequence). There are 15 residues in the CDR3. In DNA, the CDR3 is TGTGCCAGTAGACCGGCAGGGAACTCTGGAAACACCATATATTTT. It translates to CASRPAGNSGNTIYF.

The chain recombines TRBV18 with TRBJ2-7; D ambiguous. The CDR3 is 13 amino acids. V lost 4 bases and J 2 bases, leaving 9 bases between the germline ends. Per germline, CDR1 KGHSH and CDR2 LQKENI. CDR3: CASSRGEAYEQYF. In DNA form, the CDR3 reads TGTGCCAGCTCACGAGGCGAGGCCTACGAGCAGTACTTC.

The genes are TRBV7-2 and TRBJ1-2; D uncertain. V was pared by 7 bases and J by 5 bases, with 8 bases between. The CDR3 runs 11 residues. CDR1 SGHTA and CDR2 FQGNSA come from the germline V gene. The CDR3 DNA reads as TGTGCCAGCACGGGGTTATATGGCTACACCTTC. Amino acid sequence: CASTGLYGYTF.

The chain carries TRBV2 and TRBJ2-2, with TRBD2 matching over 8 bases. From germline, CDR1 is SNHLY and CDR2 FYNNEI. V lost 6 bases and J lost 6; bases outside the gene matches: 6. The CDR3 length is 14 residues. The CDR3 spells CASRLSGTPGELFF. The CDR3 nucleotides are TGTGCCAGCAGACTTAGCGGGACCCCCGGGGAGCTGTTTTTT.

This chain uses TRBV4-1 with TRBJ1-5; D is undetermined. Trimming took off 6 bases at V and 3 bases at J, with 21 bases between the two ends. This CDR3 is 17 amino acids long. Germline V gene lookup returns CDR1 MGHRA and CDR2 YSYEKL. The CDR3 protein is CASRRIPVRSLNQPQHF. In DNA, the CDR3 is TGCGCCAGCAGACGAATCCCGGTGCGTAGCCTCAATCAGCCCCAGCATTTT.

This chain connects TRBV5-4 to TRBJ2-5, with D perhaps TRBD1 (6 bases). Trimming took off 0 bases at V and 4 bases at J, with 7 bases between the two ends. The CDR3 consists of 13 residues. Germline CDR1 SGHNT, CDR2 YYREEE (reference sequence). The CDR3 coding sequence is TGTGCCAGCAGCTTGGCAGGGGTAGAGACCCAGTACTTC. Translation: CASSLAGVETQYF.

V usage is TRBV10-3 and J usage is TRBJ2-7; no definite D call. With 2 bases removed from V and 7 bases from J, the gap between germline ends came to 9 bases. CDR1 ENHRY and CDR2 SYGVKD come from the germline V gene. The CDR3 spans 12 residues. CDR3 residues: CAISENAWEQYF. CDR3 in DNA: TGTGCCATCAGTGAGAATGCGTGGGAGCAGTACTTC.

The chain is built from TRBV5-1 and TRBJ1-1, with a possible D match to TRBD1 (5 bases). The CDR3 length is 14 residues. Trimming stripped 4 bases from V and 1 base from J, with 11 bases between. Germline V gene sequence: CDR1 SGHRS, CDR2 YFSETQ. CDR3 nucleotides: TGCGCCAGCAGCGGGGGGTTGAAGAACACTGAAGCTTTCTTT. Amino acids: CASSGGLKNTEAFF.